The 10 T cell receptor beta chains below were found in one sample sequenced in a study of regulatory T cells in long-lasting Graves disease. As for time point: persistent/refractory GD, antithyroid drugs over 5 years with positive TRAb. RNA isolated from PBMCs was used to make the TCR library. The authors built TCR beta libraries using iRepertoire HTBI primers and Arm-PCR of CDR3 regions. MiXCR, run by TCRdb on the multiplex PCR reads, gives a single entry per CDR3 protein. Among about 660,000 distinct CDR3 sequences, about 30% were seen once, and the ten largest hold around 42%. The material was peripheral blood mononuclear cells (PBMCs), obtained when the disease was refractory, from a patient treated with antithyroid drugs. Source of these receptors: a female donor with Graves disease.

This clonotype was counted between two and nine times. The CDR3 bases are TGTGCCAGCAGCTTCGAGTTGAGGAACACTGAAGCTTTCTTT. Residues: CASSFELRNTEAFF. The V and J genes are TRBV7-2 and TRBJ1-1; the D is unclear. The germline V gene encodes CDR1 SGHTA and CDR2 FQGNSA. Trimming took 3 bases from V and 1 from J, leaving 9 bases between them. The CDR3 is made up of 14 amino acids.

Note on this clonotype: This likely comes from a read error, as the CDR3 has no conserved phenylalanine or tryptophan at its end. The chain combines TRBV15 with TRBJ1-5; a possible D gene is TRBD1 (6 bases). The ends were cut back, 0 bases at V and 7 bases at J, with 13 bases in the middle. The CDR3 is 15 residues long. Per the germline V gene, CDR1 is LNHNV and CDR2 is YYDKDF (reference sequence). CDR3 sequence (DNA): TGTGCCACCAGCAGAGACGGGCGGGGGGCGCAGCCCCAGCATCTT. Protein sequence: CATSRDGRGAQPQHL.

V usage is TRBV24-1 and J usage is TRBJ2-5; TRBD2 matches 7 bases. CDR3 length equals 15 residues. The trim removed 6 bases at V and 3 bases at J, leaving 9 bases unmatched. Germline V gene lookup returns CDR1 KGHDR and CDR2 SFDVKD. CDR3 nucleotide sequence: TGTGCCACCAGTCAGACGGGGGGTAGTGAAGAGACCCAGTACTTC. Amino acid sequence: CATSQTGGSEETQYF.

The gene calls are TRBV5-1 and TRBJ1-3, with D uncertain. This CDR3 spans 15 amino acids. V gave up 4 bases and J gave up 0 bases, with 11 bases separating them. CDR1 is SGHRS and CDR2 is YFSETQ in the germline V gene. The DNA for the CDR3 is TGCGCCAGCAGCCCGACCGATCGCTCTGGAAACACCATATATTTT. This sequence encodes CASSPTDRSGNTIYF. The full variable domain, in which reference TRBV5-1 and TRBJ1-3 provide the parts outside the CDR3, is KAGVTQTPRYLIKTRGQQVTLSCSPISGHRSVSWYQQTPGQGLQFLFEYFSETQRNKGNFPGRFSGRQFSNSRSEMNVSTLELGDSALYLCASSPTDRSGNTIYFGEGSWLTVV.

Comments on this clonotype: This sequence may be a read error, since a much larger clone differs from it by one base. The chain employs TRBV12-5 and TRBJ2-2; D remains ambiguous. Per the germline V gene, CDR1 is LGHNT and CDR2 is FRNRAP. This CDR3 is built from 13 residues. Here the CDR3 reads CASGLVNIGELFF. For the CDR3, the DNA is TGTGCTAGTGGTCTGGTGAACATCGGGGAGCTGTTTTTT. Full variable domain (rest looked up from reference TRBV12-5 and TRBJ2-2): DARVTQTPRHKVTEMGQEVTMRCQPILGHNTVFWYRQTMMQGLELLAYFRNRAPLDDSGMPKDRFSAEMPDATLATLKIQPSEPRDSAVYFCASGLVNIGELFFGEGSRLTVL.

V and J are TRBV6-1 and TRBJ2-2; TRBD2 agrees at 7 bases. This CDR3 has 15 amino acids. V was pared by 6 bases and J by 4 bases, with 8 bases of the junction left unmatched. From germline, CDR1 is MNHNS and CDR2 SASEGT. CDR3 bases: TGTGCCAGCAGGCCCCAGGTAGCGGGCACCGGGGAGCTGTTTTTT. Protein sequence: CASRPQVAGTGELFF.

This clonotype was counted between two and nine times. The chain carries TRBV20-1 and TRBJ1-5; tentatively, D is TRBD1 (5 bases). CDR3 length equals 13 residues. Germline V CDR1 and CDR2: DFQATT, SNEGSKA (reference sequence). V dropped 7 bases and J dropped 0 bases, with 10 bases sitting between them. The CDR3 is CSVRDGSNQPQHF. CDR3 DNA: TGCAGTGTTCGGGACGGTAGCAATCAGCCCCAGCATTTT.

V gene TRBV12-3 or TRBV12-4 combines with J gene TRBJ2-5; D assignment may be TRBD1 or TRBD2 (5 bases each). This CDR3 comprises 15 residues. V gave up 6 bases and J gave up 1 base, with 15 bases separating them. The CDR3 is CASSRDAVIQETQYF. CDR3 sequence (DNA): TGTGCCAGCAGCCGGGACGCGGTCATCCAAGAGACCCAGTACTTC.

This CDR3 reads CASMPDGGGQPQHF. CDR3 coding DNA: TGTGCCAGCATGCCAGATGGGGGAGGGCAGCCCCAGCATTTT. The gene calls are TRBV6-1 and TRBJ1-5; D might be TRBD1 (5 bases). This CDR3 is built from 14 residues. Trimming left V 7 bases short and J 7 bases short, with 17 bases between. The V gene's germline CDR1 is MNHNS and CDR2 SASEGT.

The rearrangement joins TRBV28 to TRBJ1-6; D ambiguous. Germline V gene data show CDR1 as MDHEN and CDR2 as SYDVKM. V lost 8 bases to trimming and J lost 8 bases, with 10 bases between them. This CDR3 region has 12 residues. CDR3 nucleotide sequence: TGTGCCAGCGGCCGTTCGGATTCACCCCTCCACTTT. This translates into CASGRSDSPLHF. Complete variable domain (other parts from reference TRBV28 and TRBJ1-6): DVKVTQSSRYLVKRTGEKVFLECVQDMDHENMFWYRQDPGLGLRLIYFSYDVKMKEKGDIPEGYSVSREKKERFSLILESASTNQTSMYLCASGRSDSPLHFGNGTRLTVT.